These T cell receptor beta chains were read from a single sample in a study of blood T cells in healthy people across ages. TCRdb used MiXCR to reprocess the 5' RACE reads, holding one entry per CDR3 protein. The data show 1,500,000 or so distinct CDR3 sequences, approximately 59% seen once. Sequenced: blood. Receptors were obtained from a man aged 18 to 29 in good health. Each CDR3 is given without its conserved first and last residue.

J gene	V gene	CDR3 protein
.	TRBV10-3	AISEVNWAYEQY
TRBJ2-7	TRBV29-1	SVEDPTVTDEQY
TRBJ2-1	TRBV5-5	ASTRGAYNEQF
.	TRBV25-1	ASSEIGGGISEQY
TRBJ1-1	TRBV12-3/TRBV12-4	ASTTREDTEAF
.	TRBV27	ASSRNRGYEQY
TRBJ2-7	TRBV6-6	ASSYEGGRYSYEQY
TRBJ2-7	TRBV28	ASSHTHRGYEQY
TRBJ1-2	TRBV4-2	ASSRGDDYGYT
.	TRBV3-1	ASSQVEVGGLVSYEQY
TRBJ1-1	TRBV29-1	SVTGPFNTEAF
.	TRBV7-2	ASRHPGLGEQY
TRBJ2-7	TRBV5-1	ASSLVGAREQY
TRBJ2-7	TRBV6-6	ASSTGWAYDEQY
TRBJ2-3	TRBV4-3	ASSQDHNRDTQY
TRBJ2-2	TRBV20-1	SARLQGASGELF
TRBJ2-5	TRBV9	ASSGTSGPNQETQY